A selection of T cell receptor beta chains follows, all from one sample in a study of T cells expressing NK-cell markers. Each CDR3 protein gets one entry in TCRdb, which reprocessed the 5' RACE reads and gives no DNA. The specimen's table records fewer than 400,000 distinct CDR3 sequences. Sequencing used blood T cells: a sorted CD56 or NKG2C T cell subset, CD4+ or CD8+ T cells, or bulk PBMC T cells (not recorded which). These receptors originate from a man aged 18 to 70 in good health. CDR3s include the opening cysteine and the closing phenylalanine or tryptophan.

V: TRBV7-9
J: TRBJ1-6
CDR3: CASSLALSSFQSPLHF

V: TRBV2
J: TRBJ2-1
CDR3: CASPTRGTSSYNEQFF

V: TRBV5-1
J: TRBJ2-3
CDR3: CASWEGPTTDTQYF

V: TRBV5-6
J: TRBJ1-5
CDR3: CASSYQGLNQPQHF

V: TRBV7-8
J: TRBJ2-1
CDR3: CASSLVQAGWANNEQFF

V: TRBV20-1
J: TRBJ2-7
CDR3: CSASHDRGSYEQYF

V: TRBV15
J: TRBJ2-1
CDR3: CATSRDPPGALNNEQFF

V: TRBV7-9
J: TRBJ2-5
CDR3: CASSSLGTGEETQYF

V: TRBV5-1
J: TRBJ1-3
CDR3: CASSLQPSGNTIYF

V: TRBV12-3/TRBV12-4
J: TRBJ2-1
CDR3: CASCELAGGHEQFF

V: TRBV24-1
J: TRBJ2-4
CDR3: CAISLAKAKNIQYF

V: TRBV6-5
J: TRBJ2-2
CDR3: CASSYRRLEGGELFF